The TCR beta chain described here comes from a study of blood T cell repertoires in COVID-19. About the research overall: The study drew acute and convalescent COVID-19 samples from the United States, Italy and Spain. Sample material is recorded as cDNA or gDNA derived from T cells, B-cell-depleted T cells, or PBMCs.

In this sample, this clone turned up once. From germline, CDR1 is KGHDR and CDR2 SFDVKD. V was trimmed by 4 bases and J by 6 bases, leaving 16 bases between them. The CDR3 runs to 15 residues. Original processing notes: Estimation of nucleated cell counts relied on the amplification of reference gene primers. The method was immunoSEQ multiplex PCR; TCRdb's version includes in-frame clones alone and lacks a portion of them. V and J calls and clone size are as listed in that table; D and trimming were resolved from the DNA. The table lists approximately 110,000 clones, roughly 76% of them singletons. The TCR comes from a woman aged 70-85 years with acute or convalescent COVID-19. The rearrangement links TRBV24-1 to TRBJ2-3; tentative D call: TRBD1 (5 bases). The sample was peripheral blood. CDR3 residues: CATSDRVPAGDTQYF. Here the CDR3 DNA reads TGTGCCACCAGTGACCGTGTTCCCGCAGGGGATACGCAGTATTTT.